Below are 22 T cell receptor beta chains sequenced from a single sample in a study of early T cells in non-severe SARS-CoV-2 infection. Each CDR3 protein is one row after TCRdb ran MiXCR on the 5' RACE reads. The sample comprises about 83,000 distinct CDR3 sequences, over 9% of which are singletons, and about 6% rests with the top ten. The sample comprised whole blood. The source of these receptors is an adult who was a healthcare worker with PCR-confirmed SARS-CoV-2 infection or an uninfected control (not recorded which).

This clonotype came up a few times. The chain combines TRBV30 with TRBJ1-3; D ambiguous. This CDR3 contains 15 residues. Per the germline V gene, CDR1 is GTSNPN and CDR2 is SVGIG (reference sequence). The V end was cut by 2 bases, the J end by 0 bases, with 11 bases between. Here the CDR3 reads CAWSRNSRSGNTIYF. The CDR3, as DNA: TGTGCCTGGAGTCGGAACAGTCGCTCTGGAAACACCATATATTTT.

This clonotype was seen many times. The chain links TRBV3-1 to TRBJ2-3; D gene uncertain. Germline CDR1 reads LGHDT; CDR2 reads YNNKEL (reference sequence). Trimming left V 6 bases short and J 5 bases short, with 6 bases between. This CDR3 is built from 11 residues. CDR3 nucleotides: TGTGCCAGCAGTAGGCAAGATACGCAGTATTTT. It encodes CASSRQDTQYF.

This clonotype has more than one count but fewer than ten. The CDR3 DNA is TGTGCCAGCACTATCGACAGGGGGCTTAGAAATGAGCAGTTCTTC. Its protein product is CASTIDRGLRNEQFF. The genes are TRBV6-1 and TRBJ2-1; 10 nucleotides align to TRBD1. CDR3 length: 15 amino acids. The junction had 10 bases not matched to a gene; V was cut back by 7 bases and J by 7 bases. Germline lookup yields CDR1 MNHNS and CDR2 SASEGT.

The chain is built from TRBV7-3 and TRBJ2-2; 8 nucleotides match TRBD2. Looked up from germline, CDR1 is SGHTA and CDR2 is FQGTGA. V shed 2 bases and J 3 bases; nucleotides not matched to a gene: 5. The CDR3 covers 16 residues. The CDR3: CASSLGASGYTGELFF. The DNA for the CDR3 is TGTGCCAGCAGCTTAGGGGCTAGCGGGTACACCGGGGAGCTGTTTTTT.

The chain joins TRBV3-1 to TRBJ1-2; no reliable D call. Trimming left V 6 bases short and J 8 bases short, with 10 bases between. The CDR3 sequence is 11 residues long. Looked up from germline, CDR1 is LGHDT and CDR2 is YNNKEL (reference sequence). Here the CDR3 reads CASRVTDGYTF. DNA for the CDR3: TGTGCCAGCAGGGTCACAGACGGCTACACCTTC.

This clonotype was counted at least ten times. CDR3 region: CSARVGVTGDTQYF. The CDR3 nucleotides read TGCAGTGCTAGAGTCGGGGTCACGGGCGATACGCAGTATTTT. The rearrangement links TRBV20-1 to TRBJ2-3, with D maybe TRBD2 (5 bases). V lost 1 base to trimming and J lost 6 bases, with 14 bases between them. Germline CDR1 reads DFQATT; CDR2 reads SNEGSKA (reference sequence). This CDR3 is built from 14 residues.

The table lists this clonotype with many counts. V usage is TRBV18 and J usage is TRBJ1-1; D is unresolved. Per germline, CDR1 KGHSH and CDR2 LQKENI. The length of the CDR3 is 15 residues. V was shortened by 5 bases and J by 2 bases, with 15 bases between the two germline ends. The CDR3 DNA reads as TGTGCCAGCTCAATTCAACGGGGTCCAAACACTGAAGCTTTCTTT. This translates into CASSIQRGPNTEAFF.

This chain joins TRBV3-1 and TRBJ1-1; 10 bases align to TRBD1. V lost 4 bases to trimming and J lost 6 bases; unmatched junction nucleotides: 8. This CDR3 is built from 15 residues. The V gene's germline CDR1 is LGHDT and CDR2 YNNKEL (reference sequence). The CDR3 protein is CASSPRDRGYAEAFF. DNA of the CDR3: TGTGCCAGCAGCCCCAGGGACAGGGGTTACGCTGAAGCTTTCTTT. Combining the CDR3 with reference TRBV3-1 and TRBJ1-1 gives the whole variable domain DTAVSQTPKYLVTQMGNDKSIKCEQNLGHDTMYWYKQDSKKFLKIMFSYNNKELIINETVPNRFSPKSPDKAHLNLHINSLELGDSAVYFCASSPRDRGYAEAFFGQGTRLTVV.

This clonotype was seen ten or more times. This chain connects TRBV5-4 to TRBJ2-1, with TRBD2 identical over 8 bases. J gave up 3 bases and V 0 bases, and 8 bases lay outside the gene matches. The germline gives CDR1 SGHNT, CDR2 YYREEE (reference sequence). The CDR3 runs to 17 residues. The CDR3: CASSLGNAGGGYNEQFF. The CDR3 DNA reads TGTGCCAGCAGCTTGGGAAATGCGGGAGGAGGCTACAATGAGCAGTTCTTC.

V usage is TRBV3-1 and J usage is TRBJ2-2; D perhaps matches TRBD2 (5 bases). The ends were cut back, 3 bases at V and 4 bases at J, with 6 bases in the middle. The germline V gene encodes CDR1 LGHDT and CDR2 YNNKEL (reference sequence). This CDR3 has 13 residues. DNA for the CDR3: TGTGCCAGCAGCCAGCGGGTCACCGGGGAGCTGTTTTTT. Its protein product is CASSQRVTGELFF.

In this sample, this clonotype turned up a few times. The chain recombines TRBV5-1 with TRBJ2-5; 10 nucleotides agree with TRBD1. Unmatched junction bases numbered 5, after V lost 3 bases and J lost 3 bases. CDR1 is SGHRS and CDR2 is YFSETQ in the germline V gene. CDR3 length: 15 residues. This CDR3 is CASSSVTGGEETQYF. CDR3 nucleotide sequence: TGCGCCAGCAGCTCAGTGACAGGGGGCGAAGAGACCCAGTACTTC.

This chain connects TRBV3-1 to TRBJ2-1; 7 nucleotides match TRBD2. Germline trimming cut 6 bases from V and 8 bases from J; bases unmatched to any gene: 16. CDR3 size: 16 residues. CDR1 LGHDT and CDR2 YNNKEL come from the germline V gene (reference sequence). The CDR3: CASSPALGGFLDEQFF. CDR3 bases: TGTGCCAGCAGTCCAGCCCTCGGGGGGTTTCTGGATGAGCAGTTCTTC.

This clonotype was seen a handful of times. This chain connects TRBV3-1 to TRBJ2-5; TRBD2 agrees at 9 bases. This CDR3 has 16 residues. Germline V CDR1 and CDR2: LGHDT, YNNKEL (reference sequence). Trimming at V came to 2 bases and at J to 0 bases, leaving 4 bases not matched to a gene. Here the CDR3 reads CASSQRLAENQETQYF. DNA for the CDR3: TGTGCCAGCAGCCAACGACTAGCGGAGAACCAAGAGACCCAGTACTTC.

Many counts were recorded for this clonotype. The chain recombines TRBV11-2 with TRBJ2-1, with 8 bases that match TRBD2. J gave up 9 bases and V 1 base, and 5 bases lay outside the gene matches. The CDR3 extends over 14 amino acids. Germline CDR1 SGHAT, CDR2 FQNNGV. The CDR3 is CASSLAGGPTEQFF. Written as DNA, the CDR3 is TGTGCCAGCAGCTTAGCGGGAGGGCCGACTGAGCAGTTCTTC.

CDR3 bases: TGTGCCAGCTCAGAGTTAAAGGACAGCCCTGTCTATGGCTACACCTTC. It translates to CASSELKDSPVYGYTF. This rearrangement joins TRBV18 to TRBJ1-2; tentatively, D is TRBD1 (6 bases). CDR3 size: 16 residues. Trimming pared 5 bases from V and 4 bases from J, leaving 20 bases between. CDR1 is KGHSH and CDR2 is LQKENI in the germline V gene.

This clonotype was detected many times. The chain combines TRBV10-3 with TRBJ2-7; D gene uncertain. V was pared by 0 bases and J by 1 base, with 10 bases between. Germline CDR1 and CDR2: ENHRY and SYGVKD. This CDR3 has 15 residues. This chain's CDR3 is CAISESTPQSYEQYF. CDR3 bases: TGTGCCATCAGTGAGTCAACTCCCCAGTCCTACGAGCAGTACTTC.

The chain uses TRBV12-3 or TRBV12-4 and TRBJ1-5, with D possibly matching TRBD1 (5 bases). The CDR3 runs to 13 residues. V shed 6 bases and J shed 5 bases, with 11 bases lying between them. In nucleotides, the CDR3 is TGTGCCAGCAGGTCCGGGGCCCATCAGCCCCAGCATTTT. This sequence encodes CASRSGAHQPQHF.

This clonotype was detected only a few times. The chain links TRBV7-9 to TRBJ2-4, with 7 bases fitting TRBD1. Trimming took 5 bases from V and 3 from J; bases not matched to a gene: 4. CDR3 length equals 14 residues. Per the germline V gene, CDR1 is SEHNR and CDR2 is FQNEAQ (reference sequence). CDR3 sequence (DNA): TGTGCCAGCAGCCCCTCAGGGGGCAAAAACATTCAGTACTTC. The encoded protein is CASSPSGGKNIQYF.

The rearrangement links TRBV20-1 to TRBJ2-5; D is unresolved. This CDR3 region has 12 residues. Between the trimmed V and J ends, which lost 3 bases and 4 bases, there was a span of 9 bases. The germline gives CDR1 DFQATT, CDR2 SNEGSKA (reference sequence). CDR3 amino acids: CSASGDAETQYF. The CDR3, as DNA: TGCAGTGCTAGCGGCGATGCAGAGACCCAGTACTTC.

The V and J genes are TRBV20-1 and TRBJ2-7; 11 nucleotides agree with TRBD1. Germline lookup yields CDR1 DFQATT and CDR2 SNEGSKA (reference sequence). The CDR3 length is 16 residues. Trimming cost V 1 base and J 4 bases; bases outside gene matches: 9. For the CDR3, the DNA is TGCAGTGCTAGAGCTCTCCCGGGACAGGGGGGATACGAGCAGTACTTC. Encoded protein: CSARALPGQGGYEQYF.

This clonotype was recorded a few times. The chain's CDR3 is CASSVKLAGEGDEQFF. The CDR3 bases are TGTGCCAGCAGCGTAAAACTAGCGGGAGAAGGGGATGAGCAGTTCTTC. V is TRBV2 and J is TRBJ2-1; TRBD2 aligns across 11 bases. Germline V gives CDR1 SNHLY, CDR2 FYNNEI. There are 16 residues in the CDR3. The junction had 12 bases not matched to a gene; V was cut back by 6 bases and J by 8 bases.

V is TRBV27 and J is TRBJ1-5; possible D gene TRBD1, 5 bases. Per the germline V gene, CDR1 is MNHEY and CDR2 is SMNVEV (reference sequence). The length of the CDR3 is 12 residues. The germline V and J ends were trimmed by 7 bases and 3 bases, with 7 bases remaining between them. The CDR3 DNA sequence: TGTGCCAGCACGACAGCCAATCAGCCCCAGCATTTT. The encoded protein is CASTTANQPQHF.